This is a list of T cell receptor beta chains from one sample in a study of type 1 and type 2 diabetes patients. One entry per CDR3 protein results from TCRdb running MiXCR on the multiplex PCR reads. In the table there are about 270,000 distinct CDR3 sequences, roughly 48% of which are singletons. The specimen was peripheral blood mononuclear cells (PBMCs). The receptors shown here come from a man aged 18 to 30 with type 2 diabetes. CDR3s include the opening cysteine and the closing phenylalanine or tryptophan. D genes are given only for firm matches. Not every row has a clone size; where given, it reads once, few, many or a size class.

j_call,d_call,cdr3_length,v_call,clone_size,cdr3_nt,cdr3_aa
TRBJ1-5,-,14,TRBV25-1,-,TGTGCCAGCAGTTTACTGGGTGTTAATCAGCCCCAGCATTTT,CASSLLGVNQPQHF
TRBJ1-1,-,11,TRBV19,-,TGTGCCAGTAGTATGAAAATGAGGGCTTTCTTT,CASSMKMRAFF
TRBJ2-1,-,16,TRBV7-2,-,TGTGCCAGCAGCTTAGAGTCCGCGAGCTCCTACAATGAGCAGTTCTTC,CASSLESASSYNEQFF
TRBJ2-7,TRBD2,15,TRBV5-1,-,TGCGCCAGCAGCTCCTTTAGCGGGAGCTCCTTCGAGCAGTACTTC,CASSSFSGSSFEQYF
TRBJ1-1,-,13,TRBV7-9,-,TGTGCCACGACCTCCGGGACCGACTATGAAGCTTTCTTT,CATTSGTDYEAFF
TRBJ1-2,-,15,TRBV12-3/TRBV12-4,-,TGTGCCAGCACCCGGGGAACAGCGACTAACTATGGCTACACCTTC,CASTRGTATNYGYTF
TRBJ2-1,-,14,TRBV2,many,TGTGCCAGCAGCGATGTGAAACTTTACAATGAGCAGTTCTTC,CASSDVKLYNEQFF
TRBJ2-7,-,15,TRBV6-6,few,TGTGCCAGCAGTCAAGCGAAGACATTTGGCTACGAGCAGTACTTC,CASSQAKTFGYEQYF
TRBJ1-2,-,14,TRBV6-4,-,TGTGCCAGCAGTGACGATAATTCGGGCTATGGCTACACCTTC,CASSDDNSGYGYTF
TRBJ2-1,-,15,TRBV19,few,TGTGCCAGTAGTATAGACCGGGGGTCCTACAATGAGCAGTTCTTC,CASSIDRGSYNEQFF
TRBJ2-7,TRBD1,16,TRBV6-2/TRBV6-3,-,TGTGCCAGCAGCATACCGTGGGACAGGGGTGCTTACGAGCAGTACTTC,CASSIPWDRGAYEQYF
TRBJ2-2,-,16,TRBV7-6,-,TGTGCCAGCACCCTAGAGGGGACACCTAACACCGGGGAGCTGTTTTTT,CASTLEGTPNTGELFF
TRBJ2-6,TRBD1,15,TRBV5-1,once,TGCGCCAGCAGCGAAGGACAGGCTGGGGCCAACGTCCTGACTTTC,CASSEGQAGANVLTF
TRBJ2-6,-,14,TRBV7-8,-,TGTGCCAGCAGTCAGAGTTCTGAGGCCAACGTCCTGACTTTC,CASSQSSEANVLTF
TRBJ2-7,-,14,TRBV20-1,-,TGCAGTACCCTCACCGGGTTAGGGGGTTACGAGCAGTACTTC,CSTLTGLGGYEQYF
TRBJ2-2,-,13,TRBV7-2,-,TGTGCCAGCAGCAACGGTGGTACCGGGGAGCTGTTTTTT,CASSNGGTGELFF
TRBJ1-4,-,16,TRBV2,-,TGTGCCAGCAGTGGGGGAGAGGGGGGACTTAATGAAAAACTGCTTTTT,CASSGGEGGLNEKLLF
TRBJ2-7,TRBD1,14,TRBV19,-,TGTGCCAGTGGTGAAGGGACAGCGGTTTACGAGCAGTACTTC,CASGEGTAVYEQYF
TRBJ1-2,-,13,TRBV6-5,few,TGTGCCAGCTCGTTATCTGATTTCTATGGCTACACCTTC,CASSLSDFYGYTF
TRBJ1-6,TRBD1,16,TRBV25-1,-,TGTGCCAGCAGTTTCACCGGACAGGGTGGGAATTCACCCCTCCACTTT,CASSFTGQGGNSPLHF
TRBJ1-4,-,15,TRBV6-6,-,TGTGCCAGCAGTTACGGAGCGGCAACTAATGAAAAACTGTTTTTT,CASSYGAATNEKLFF
TRBJ1-3,-,15,TRBV10-1,once,TGCGCCAGCAGTGAAGGGACCCTCTCTGGAAACACCATATATTTT,CASSEGTLSGNTIYF
TRBJ1-2,TRBD1,15,TRBV5-1,few,TGCGCCAGCAGCTTGGACGGGACAGCCTTCTATGGCTACACCTTC,CASSLDGTAFYGYTF
TRBJ2-7,TRBD2,16,TRBV24-1,-,TGTGCCACCGATCCGGGACTAGCGGGAAAAGACTACGAGCAGTACTTC,CATDPGLAGKDYEQYF
TRBJ1-6,TRBD1,16,TRBV6-5,-,TGTGCCAGCAGTCCAATTACAGGACAGGAGGGCTCACCCCTCCACTTT,CASSPITGQEGSPLHF
TRBJ1-2,-,10,TRBV2,many,TGTGCCAGCAGTGACGGCTACTACACCTTC,CASSDGYYTF
TRBJ2-1,TRBD2,15,TRBV7-6,-,TGTGCCAGTAGCCTGCAAGCGGGAGGTAACAATGAGCAGTTCTTC,CASSLQAGGNNEQFF